The 13 T cell receptor beta chains below come from one sample, sequenced in a study of T cells after yellow fever vaccination. TCRdb ran MiXCR on the 5' RACE reads and lists one entry per CDR3 protein. Of 310,000 or so distinct CDR3 sequences listed, around 3.6% are singletons. The starting material was PBMCs, obtained on the day of the yellow fever booster vaccination. Receptor source: a man aged 18 to 29 who received the YFV17D yellow fever vaccine.

The V and J genes are TRBV5-6 and TRBJ2-2; 12 nucleotides align to TRBD2. V shed 4 bases and J 5 bases; nucleotides not matched to a gene: 9. CDR3 length: 17 residues. Germline values: CDR1 SGHDT, CDR2 YYEEEE. The CDR3 DNA is TGTGCCAGCAGCCCACGGACTAGCGGGGATCATACCGGGGAGCTGTTTTTT. Translation: CASSPRTSGDHTGELFF.

The rearrangement links TRBV5-1 to TRBJ2-1; TRBD1 aligns across 8 bases. J was trimmed by 6 bases and V by 7 bases; bases with no gene match: 3. Looked up from germline, CDR1 is SGHRS and CDR2 is YFSETQ. The CDR3 is made up of 12 amino acids. The CDR3 sequence is CASGQGFNEQFF. CDR3 nucleotides: TGCGCCAGCGGACAGGGTTTCAATGAGCAGTTCTTC.

This clonotype was observed many times. This chain connects TRBV4-3 to TRBJ2-2, with a possible D match to TRBD2 (6 bases). Trimming removed 4 bases at V and 4 bases at J, with 16 bases between. The CDR3 runs 16 residues. Germline V lookup: CDR1 LGHNA, CDR2 YSLEER. The CDR3: CASSLTPAGGTGELFF. CDR3 bases: TGCGCCAGCAGCCTCACCCCAGCCGGGGGCACCGGGGAGCTGTTTTTT.

This clonotype was detected a few times. This chain uses TRBV24-1 with TRBJ2-5; 12 bases line up with TRBD2. V lost 3 bases to trimming and J lost 4 bases; unmatched junction nucleotides: 11. The CDR3 contains 18 residues. CDR1 KGHDR and CDR2 SFDVKD come from the germline V gene. Here the CDR3 DNA reads TGTGCCACCAGTGATCCTTACCCGACTAGCGGGGGTAGAGAGACCCAGTACTTC. Its protein product is CATSDPYPTSGGRETQYF.

This clonotype was counted ten times or more. V and J are TRBV7-2 and TRBJ2-1; 7 nucleotides align to TRBD2. Germline values: CDR1 SGHTA, CDR2 FQGNSA. There are 15 residues in the CDR3. Germline trimming cut 5 bases from V and 3 bases from J; bases unmatched to any gene: 7. The CDR3 nucleotides are TGTGCCAGCAGCACGAGCGGGGCGGTCTACAATGAGCAGTTCTTC. Translating gives CASSTSGAVYNEQFF.

This clonotype has a count of ten or more. This chain links TRBV9 with TRBJ2-2; TRBD1 matches at 7 bases. The CDR3 extends over 16 amino acids. Germline CDR1 reads SGDLS; CDR2 reads YYNGEE. V was clipped by 1 base and J by 1 base; unmatched bases: 4. This chain's CDR3 is CASSVLGQVNTGELFF. CDR3 DNA: TGTGCCAGCAGCGTATTAGGACAGGTGAACACCGGGGAGCTGTTTTTT.

The chain uses TRBV5-1 and TRBJ2-7; weak D call: TRBD1 (6 bases). In germline, CDR1 is SGHRS, CDR2 YFSETQ. Trimming left V 0 bases short and J 5 bases short, with 15 bases between. The length of the CDR3 is 15 residues. The CDR3 reads CASSLVGRGGHEQYF. As DNA, the CDR3 is TGCGCCAGCAGCTTGGTTGGCAGAGGGGGACACGAGCAGTACTTC.

This clonotype was picked up a small number of times. The chain uses TRBV7-6 and TRBJ2-2; 12 bases match TRBD2. CDR1 SGHVS and CDR2 FNYEAQ come from the germline V gene. The CDR3 loop spans 17 amino acids. V trimming: 5 bases; J trimming: 0 bases; junction bases outside the gene matches: 4. The CDR3 DNA follows: TGTGCCAGCAGCATAGGACTAGCGGGGACGAACACCGGGGAGCTGTTTTTT. As protein: CASSIGLAGTNTGELFF.

This clonotype occurred a few times. The chain is built from TRBV5-1 and TRBJ1-2, with a tentative D call TRBD1 (6 bases). Between the trimmed V and J ends, which lost 3 bases and 8 bases, there was a span of 20 bases. The CDR3 extends over 15 amino acids. CDR1 and CDR2 (germline): SGHRS, YFSETQ. CDR3 DNA sequence: TGCGCCAGCAGCTCGGTGGGCAGGGGTCCGGGAGGCTACACCTTC. This translates into CASSSVGRGPGGYTF.

This clonotype was counted at least ten times. The V and J genes are TRBV7-8 and TRBJ2-5, with 10 bases identical to TRBD2. V shed 0 bases and J 9 bases; nucleotides not matched to a gene: 7. The CDR3 consists of 15 residues. Germline-derived CDR1 and CDR2 are SGHVS and FQNEAQ. The CDR3 here is CASSLALAGPPPQYF. In DNA, the CDR3 is TGTGCCAGCAGCTTAGCACTAGCGGGGCCCCCACCCCAGTACTTC.

The sample holds many counts of this clonotype. V usage is TRBV7-2 and J usage is TRBJ2-5; TRBD2 matches at 9 bases. The CDR3 sequence is 15 residues long. The germline gives CDR1 SGHTA, CDR2 FQGNSA. V dropped 1 base and J dropped 3; count of bases not matched to a gene: 3. The CDR3 region is CASSLDAGGEETQYF. CDR3 sequence (DNA): TGTGCCAGCAGCTTAGACGCGGGGGGGGAAGAGACCCAGTACTTC.

The genes are TRBV19 and TRBJ2-7, with D possibly being TRBD2 (5 bases). CDR1 and CDR2 (germline): LNHDA, SQIVND (reference sequence). The CDR3 covers 13 residues. The V gene lost 3 bases and the J gene lost 4 bases, with 10 bases spanning the gap. CDR3 in DNA: TGTGCCAGTAGTATGGACTTGGGGTACGAGCAGTACGTC. It translates to CASSMDLGYEQYV.

This clonotype was counted only a few times. J is TRBJ2-3 and V is TRBV6-1, with 10 bases fitting TRBD1. Germline-derived CDR1 and CDR2 are MNHNS and SASEGT. The V and J ends lost 8 bases and 9 bases, in that order; junction bases with no gene match: 11. The length of the CDR3 is 14 residues. The CDR3 bases are TGTGCCAGCCAAGCGACAGGGGGCTTGGGGACGCAGTATTTT. This encodes CASQATGGLGTQYF.